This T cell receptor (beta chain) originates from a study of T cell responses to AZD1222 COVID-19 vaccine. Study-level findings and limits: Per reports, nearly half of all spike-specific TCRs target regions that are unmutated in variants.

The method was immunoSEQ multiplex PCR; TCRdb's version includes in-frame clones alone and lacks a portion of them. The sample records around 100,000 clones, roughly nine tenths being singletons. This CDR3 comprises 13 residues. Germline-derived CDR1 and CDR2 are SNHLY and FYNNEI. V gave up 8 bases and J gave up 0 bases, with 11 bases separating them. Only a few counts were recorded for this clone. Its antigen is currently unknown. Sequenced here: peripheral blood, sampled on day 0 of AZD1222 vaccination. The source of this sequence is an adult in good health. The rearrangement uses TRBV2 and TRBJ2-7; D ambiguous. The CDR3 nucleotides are TGTGCCAGCGCCCCTGGCAGCTCCTACGAGCAGTACTTC. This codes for CASAPGSSYEQYF.